The sequence of this T cell receptor (beta chain) was determined in a study of cytomegalovirus exposure and HLA in healthy donors. Researchers ran the PCR with 60 Vbeta and 13 Jbeta primers. Clones were sequenced by immunoSEQ multiplex PCR, and TCRdb holds only the in-frame ones, with some missing. Of 120,000 to 150,000 clones in the sample, 64% are singletons; the top ten hold about 3%. Trimming took 6 bases from V and 6 from J; bases not matched to a gene: 5. The CDR3 has 13 residues. Germline CDR1 is MNHNS and CDR2 is SASEGT. V gene TRBV6-1 combines with J gene TRBJ2-7; TRBD2 matches at 10 bases. Sequenced sample: PBMCs. The sequence was obtained from a woman under 40 in good health and CMV-seropositive. As DNA, the CDR3 is TGTGCCAGCAGAGCTAGCGGGAGTGGCGAGCAGTACTTC. The encoded protein is CASRASGSGEQYF.